Included here is one T cell receptor beta chain sequence, with context. As yet, its antigen is unknown. Sequencing used immunoSEQ multiplex PCR; TCRdb keeps in-frame clones, though not all of them. The profile covers around 130,000 clones, with about four fifths appearing a single time and 5% to 7% taken by the ten largest. The data stem from a study of a mutant IDH1 vaccine in newly diagnosed glioma. At the level of the study: Vaccination began 4-6 weeks post radiotherapy alone, or with temozolomide cycles. Patients' prior therapy spanned radiotherapy, temozolomide, or both; most underwent both.

The CDR3 has 14 amino acids. V was pared by 10 bases and J by 6 bases, with 7 bases of the junction left unmatched. The germline V gene has CDR1 MNHNS and CDR2 SASEGT. Time point noted: week 11, during vaccination. Vaccine doses each comprised 300 ug of mutant IDH1 20-mer peptide, with topical imiquimod. The chain has TRBV6-1 and TRBJ2-2; 11 nucleotides match TRBD1. The sequences come from PBMCs, collected from a glioma patient whose treatment included an IDH1 peptide vaccine. This clonotype originated in a middle-aged man with glioma. CDR3 coding DNA: TGTGCCACCAGGACAGGGGGCAGGGCCGGGGAGCTGTTTTTT. This gives the protein CATRTGGRAGELFF.